This TCR beta chain came from a study of cytomegalovirus exposure and HLA in healthy donors. Overall study findings and caveats: One later analysis reportedly identified an Asian-associated ancestry cluster that showed fewer N-insertions than the roughly 700-donor mean. Sequencing depth across donors, presence/absence analyses assumed, was roughly uniform.

As regards this clone: Its antigen is unidentified.

This CDR3 comprises 14 residues. J was trimmed by 2 bases and V by 4 bases; bases with no gene match: 5. CDR1 and CDR2 (germline): SGHNT, YYREEE (reference sequence). Primers: 60 Vbeta forward and 13 Jbeta reverse. Assay: immunoSEQ multiplex PCR; the TCRdb copy retains only in-frame clones and omits some. Here the sample spans 210,000 or so clones, 70% to 85% being singletons. The chain carries TRBV5-4 and TRBJ2-7; 8 nucleotides align to TRBD1. Specimen: PBMCs. This TCR was sampled from a woman between 40 and 50 years old in good health and CMV-seronegative. This chain's CDR3 is CASSTDRDPYEQYF. CDR3 nucleotides: TGTGCCAGCAGCACGGACAGGGACCCCTACGAGCAGTACTTC.